The 18 T cell receptor beta chains below were found in one sample sequenced in a study of blood T cell repertoires in COVID-19. The repertoire was sequenced with immunoSEQ multiplex PCR; TCRdb's copy has only in-frame clones and lacks some. The sample shows 130,000 or so clones, around 87% of them seen only once. The specimen sequenced was peripheral blood. The receptors were gathered from a man over 45 with acute or convalescent COVID-19.

V and J are TRBV7-9 and TRBJ1-3, with 7 bases that match TRBD1. Germline lookup yields CDR1 SEHNR and CDR2 FQNEAQ (reference sequence). Trimming cost V 2 bases and J 4 bases; bases outside gene matches: 5. This CDR3 spans 15 amino acids. The CDR3 spells CASSLLTGVGNTIYF. The CDR3 DNA sequence: TGTGCCAGCAGCTTACTAACAGGGGTCGGAAACACCATATATTTT.

In this sample, this clone turned up a few times. The CDR3 loop reads CASSLDGTGVYGYTF. CDR3 nucleotides: TGTGCCAGCAGCTTGGACGGGACAGGGGTTTATGGCTACACCTTC. The gene calls are TRBV5-5 and TRBJ1-2; 10 nucleotides line up with TRBD1. The CDR3 has 15 amino acids. Per germline, CDR1 SGHKS and CDR2 YYEKEE (reference sequence). V was pared by 0 bases and J by 5 bases, with 4 bases of the junction left unmatched.

The table lists this clone with a few counts. This sequence joins TRBV7-6 and TRBJ2-5, with D perhaps matching TRBD1 (6 bases). The germline gives CDR1 SGHVS, CDR2 FNYEAQ. V lost 7 bases and J 2 bases, leaving 23 bases between the germline ends. The CDR3 is made up of 17 amino acids. The CDR3 protein is CASTRLGAPGSQETQYF. In DNA form, the CDR3 reads TGTGCCAGCACCCGGTTGGGGGCCCCGGGGAGTCAAGAGACCCAGTACTTC. Together with reference TRBV7-6 and TRBJ2-5, the CDR3 gives the full variable domain: GAGVSQSPRYKVTKRGQDVALRCDPISGHVSLYWYRQALGQGPEFLTYFNYEAQQDKSGLPNDRFSAERPEGSISTLTIQRTEQRDSAMYRCASTRLGAPGSQETQYFGPGTRLLVL.

The chain recombines TRBV27 with TRBJ2-1, with 11 bases lining up with TRBD2. This CDR3 has 15 residues. Germline trimming cut 10 bases from V and 0 bases from J; bases unmatched to any gene: 5. The germline CDR1 and CDR2 sequences are MNHEY and SMNVEV (reference sequence). The CDR3 nucleotides are TGTGCCACCATGACTAGCGGGGCCTCCTACAATGAGCAGTTCTTC. Translation: CATMTSGASYNEQFF.

This clone was found once. The rearrangement joins TRBV27 to TRBJ2-1, with D possibly matching TRBD1 (5 bases). Germline V gene lookup returns CDR1 MNHEY and CDR2 SMNVEV (reference sequence). Trimming took 3 bases from V and 6 from J, leaving 18 bases between them. The CDR3 totals 16 residues. CDR3 DNA sequence: TGTGCCAGCAGTTTCCTAACAGGTATCAGGGTCAATGAGCAGTTCTTC. Its translation is CASSFLTGIRVNEQFF.

To note about this clone: Within the sample, other DNA sequences also encode this same CDR3. The J gene is TRBJ2-7, the V gene TRBV5-1, with TRBD2 matching 7 bases. With V trimmed by 2 bases and J by 1 base, 0 bases remained unmatched. The CDR3 is made up of 13 amino acids. CDR1 is SGHRS, CDR2 YFSETQ, per germline. CDR3 sequence reads: CASSLAGSYEQYF. The CDR3, as DNA: TGCGCCAGCAGCTTAGCGGGGTCCTACGAGCAGTACTTC.

The chain joins TRBV15 to TRBJ2-1, with TRBD2 matching 10 bases. The germline gives CDR1 LNHNV, CDR2 YYDKDF (reference sequence). J gave up 4 bases and V 0 bases, and 9 bases lay outside the gene matches. The CDR3 spans 18 residues. CDR3: CATSRDASGSHTYNEQFF. The DNA of the CDR3 is TGTGCCACCAGCAGAGATGCTAGCGGGAGCCATACTTACAATGAGCAGTTCTTC.

This rearrangement joins TRBV13 to TRBJ2-1; TRBD2 matches at 9 bases. The CDR3 loop spans 15 amino acids. The germline gives CDR1 PRHDT, CDR2 FYEKMQ (reference sequence). J lost 8 bases, V lost 2 bases, and 7 bases had no gene match. The CDR3 reads CASSLKAGGGYEQFF. Here the CDR3 DNA reads TGTGCCAGCAGCTTAAAAGCGGGAGGTGGTTATGAGCAGTTCTTC.

There are a few counts of this clone. The chain uses TRBV11-2 and TRBJ2-7, with 10 nucleotides matching TRBD2. This CDR3 contains 15 residues. V dropped 5 bases and J dropped 2; count of bases not matched to a gene: 6. CDR1 is SGHAT and CDR2 is FQNNGV in the germline V gene. CDR3 region: CASSHRTSGAYEQYF. Written as DNA, the CDR3 is TGTGCCAGCAGCCATCGGACTAGCGGCGCCTACGAGCAGTACTTC.

The J gene is TRBJ2-3, the V gene TRBV7-2; TRBD2 might be the D (5 bases). The V gene's germline CDR1 is SGHTA and CDR2 FQGNSA. Deletions cut 4 bases from V and 6 bases from J, with 20 bases between. The CDR3 is 16 residues long. CDR3 nucleotides: TGTGCCAGCAGCTCCTTGGCGCGGGCCTTGCAGGATACGCAGTATTTT. This encodes CASSSLARALQDTQYF.

V and J are TRBV11-2 and TRBJ2-3; 11 nucleotides agree with TRBD2. Germline V gene lookup returns CDR1 SGHAT and CDR2 FQNNGV. The CDR3 consists of 15 residues. V was clipped by 4 bases and J by 6 bases; unmatched bases: 6. CDR3 in amino acids: CASSSTLAGGDTQYF. The CDR3 nucleotides are TGTGCCAGCAGCTCCACTTTAGCGGGAGGGGATACGCAGTATTTT.

V is TRBV12-3 or TRBV12-4 and J is TRBJ2-7, with D maybe TRBD1 (6 bases). This CDR3 comprises 13 residues. Trimming shortened V by 7 bases and J by 3 bases, and 13 bases separated the two germline ends. The CDR3 sequence: CASNLRGRYEQYF. In DNA form, the CDR3 reads TGTGCCAGCAACCTCAGGGGTCGCTACGAGCAGTACTTC.

The gene calls are TRBV5-4 and TRBJ2-7; possibly TRBD2 for D (5 bases). The CDR3 sequence is 13 residues long. Trimming took off 5 bases at V and 8 bases at J, with 17 bases between the two ends. Germline loops: CDR1 SGHNT, CDR2 YYREEE (reference sequence). Here the CDR3 DNA reads TGTGCCAGCAGGCTCCCAGCGGATCCTCAGCAGTACTTC. Translated, it gives CASRLPADPQQYF.

The chain recombines TRBV30 with TRBJ2-1; TRBD1 aligns across 10 bases. V trimming: 0 bases; J trimming: 4 bases; junction bases outside the gene matches: 3. Germline values: CDR1 GTSNPN, CDR2 SVGIG (reference sequence). The CDR3 runs 15 residues. Written as DNA, the CDR3 is TGTGCCTGGAGTGTACGACAGGGGGCTTACAATGAGCAGTTCTTC. Translation gives CAWSVRQGAYNEQFF. The whole variable domain, filled in from reference TRBV30 and TRBJ2-1, reads SQTIHQWPATLVQPVGSPLSLECTVEGTSNPNLYWYRQAAGRGLQLLFYSVGIGQISSEVPQNLSASRPQDRQFILSSKKLLLSDSGFYLCAWSVRQGAYNEQFFGPGTRLTVL.

The chain employs TRBV12-3 or TRBV12-4 and TRBJ1-1; no definite D call. Trimming removed 5 bases at V and 4 bases at J, with 11 bases between. The CDR3 covers 13 residues. The CDR3 DNA follows: TGTGCCAGCAGTATGACGGGTGCCACTGAAGCTTTCTTT. Its translation: CASSMTGATEAFF.

CDR3 nucleotides: TGTGCCAGCAGCCAAGACCTGACCCAGTACTTC. It translates to CASSQDLTQYF. V usage is TRBV3-1 (or the pseudogene TRBV3-2) and J usage is TRBJ2-5, with D unclear. The ends were cut back, 0 bases at V and 7 bases at J, with 3 bases in the middle. Per germline, CDR1 LGHDT and CDR2 YNNKEL (reference sequence). This CDR3 is built from 11 residues.

The chain uses TRBV15 and TRBJ2-3; D is unresolved. Germline-derived CDR1 and CDR2 are LNHNV and YYDKDF (reference sequence). The CDR3 runs 14 residues. V lost 1 base to trimming and J lost 1 base, with 6 bases between them. Written as DNA, the CDR3 is TGTGCCACCAGCAGAGTTCGTGGCACAGATACGCAGTATTTT. Protein sequence: CATSRVRGTDTQYF.

The V call is TRBV11-2, the J call TRBJ2-7; 7 bases are shared with TRBD2. This CDR3 spans 12 amino acids. Germline loops: CDR1 SGHAT, CDR2 FQNNGV. The V segment lost 8 bases and the J segment 5 bases; nucleotides outside the gene matches: 6. The CDR3 DNA is TGTGCCAGCTGGGGAGGGGCCCACGAGCAGTACTTC. Amino acid sequence: CASWGGAHEQYF.